The TCR beta chain under discussion was sequenced for a study of blood T cell repertoires in COVID-19. The overall study: The United States, Italy and Spain were the sources of the acute and convalescent COVID-19 samples. T cells, B-cell-depleted T cells, or PBMCs supplied cDNA or gDNA.

This clone was seen only a few times. Germline CDR1 and CDR2: SGHAT and FQNNGV. This CDR3 is built from 14 residues. With 5 bases clipped from V and 6 bases from J, the junction kept 7 bases outside the gene matches. Original data processing: By means of reference gene primer amplification, nucleated cell counts were estimated. Profiling relied on immunoSEQ multiplex PCR, and the TCRdb table lists in-frame clones only, not all of them. The D gene and trimming were derived from the DNA, and the V and J assignments and clone size from that table. The data contain roughly 68,000 clones, roughly 85% of them singletons.

The chain combines TRBV11-2 with TRBJ2-4, with 7 bases that match TRBD1. Sequenced sample: peripheral blood. The clonotype comes from a man between 50 and 59 years old with acute or convalescent COVID-19. CDR3 nucleotides: TGTGCCAGCAGCCCCCAGACAGGGCGAAACATTCAGTACTTC. Amino acids: CASSPQTGRNIQYF. The full variable domain, completed using reference TRBV11-2 and TRBJ2-4, is EAGVAQSPRYKIIEKRQSVAFWCNPISGHATLYWYQQILGQGPKLLIQFQNNGVVDDSQLPKDRFSAERLKGVDSTLKIQPAKLEDSAVYLCASSPQTGRNIQYFGAGTRLSVL.